This TCR beta chain originates from a study of vaccination and CD4 T cells after COVID-19. The treatment is: approximately nine-day PBMC culture with coronavirus spike peptide pools or control peptides (ViraFEST assay). Cultured CD4+ T-cell DNA underwent Oncomine TCR Beta short-read sequencing. TCRdb fed the PCR reads into MiXCR, producing one record per CDR3 protein. This sample has about 18,000 distinct CDR3 sequences, with around three quarters found just once. The CDR3 extends over 14 amino acids. Trimming pared 3 bases from V and 6 bases from J, leaving 11 bases between. Germline loops: CDR1 KGHDR, CDR2 SFDVKD. A note on this clonotype: Its antigen remains unidentified.

This TCR was sampled from a human donor who had recovered from COVID-19. Sequencing input: CD4+ T cells from blood, cultured in vitro. J is TRBJ2-1 and V is TRBV24-1, with D perhaps TRBD2 (5 bases). The CDR3 coding sequence is TGTGCCACCAGTGATCGCCTAGCACGCAATGAGCAGTTCTTC. It translates to CATSDRLARNEQFF.